The clone carrying this TCR beta chain was observed at least ten times. This entry is derived from a study of spatial heterogeneity in lung cancer. The wider study: After resection, follow-up PBMC samples were sequenced when available, at a median of roughly 26 months later. For the average unique TCR and UMI combination, more than 8.5 occurrences appeared in raw reads.

Stated time point: blood at routine non-recurrence follow-up after resection. Each CDR3 protein is one row after TCRdb ran MiXCR on the 5' RACE reads. The data hold 49,000 or so distinct CDR3 sequences, with approximately 10% observed a single time. This CDR3 region has 13 residues. Trimming stripped 4 bases from V and 5 bases from J, with 9 bases between. Germline assignment: CDR1 KGHDR and CDR2 SFDVKD. The receptor was isolated from a male donor with early-stage non-small cell lung cancer. The chain joins TRBV24-1 to TRBJ2-3; no reliable D call. The sequenced sample was PBMCs, obtained at follow-up. Here the CDR3 DNA reads TGTGCCACCAGTGAGTCCGTGGTAGATACGCAGTATTTT. The encoded protein is CATSESVVDTQYF.